This T cell receptor beta chain was obtained from a study of T-cell reconstitution after alpha-beta-depleted transplantation in children. This clonotype occurred many times. This CDR3 region has 14 residues. V lost 7 bases to trimming and J lost 2 bases, with 14 bases between them. Germline-derived CDR1 and CDR2 are SGHRS and YFSETQ. The TCRbeta library incorporated unique molecular identifiers. TCRdb reprocessed the PCR reads with MiXCR, giving one entry per CDR3 protein. The sample consists of hundreds of thousands of distinct CDR3 sequences, approximately 9.5% of them appearing once. The rearrangement uses TRBV5-1 and TRBJ2-3; either TRBD1 or TRBD2 may fit D (5 bases each). Sequencing used PBMCs from the stem cell graft donor, obtained from the stem cell graft. The receptor comes from a human donor who donated a stem cell graft to a child with acute lymphoblastic leukemia. The CDR3 nucleotides read TGCGCCAGCGCACTGGGGGTTCTCACAGATACGCAGTATTTT. Its translation: CASALGVLTDTQYF.